This TCR beta chain emerged from a study of blood T cell repertoires in COVID-19 (dated by TCRdb to about 2020). For the study in its entirety: Samples covering the acute and convalescent phases of COVID-19 were provided by collaborators in the United States, Italy and Spain. A freely available public database, intended as a resource for researchers studying the immune response to SARS-CoV-2, is where the repertoires were released. Deeply sampled blood TCRbeta repertoires from subjects exposed to, actively infected with, or recovered from COVID-19 were included in the dataset. Nearly every sample came with metadata listing a de-identified subject ID, COVID-19 status, age in years and sex. Samples came from the ongoing ImmuneRACE study (first 160 participants) plus 1,254 subjects from 6 global collaborators. HLA class I and class II types, where available, came from metadata supplied by the sample provider rather than from assay-based typing. The prospective study material was composed of cDNA or gDNA derived from T cells, B-cell-depleted T cells, or PBMCs. Study-level results and caveats: The amount of clinical and demographic metadata varied by source and participant and was provided uncurated.

V is clipped by 11 bases and J by 0 bases, and the sequence between their germline boundaries is 13 bases long. CDR1 and CDR2 are drawn from the germline V gene (reference sequence): PRHDT, FYEKMQ. The CDR3 contains 13 residues, cysteine and phenylalanine counted. Just the 39-base CDR3 DNA is kept, in frame starting at base 1. Enrolling through a virtual design, the prospective study's participants ranged in age from roughly 18 to 90 years and lived across roughly 24 United States geographic areas. Cohort assignment in the prospective study relied on participant-reported clinical history from a screening survey and a study questionnaire. Exposed participants had been in contact with someone with a PCR-confirmed or clinician-diagnosed COVID-19 case within 2 weeks of study entry. In the prospective study, mobile phlebotomists collected whole blood, serum and a nasopharyngeal or oropharyngeal swab from each participant. Over an approximately 2-month period, participants in the prospective study had the option of providing additional blood draws and questionnaires. Before DNA extraction, prospective study blood samples were shipped either frozen or at room temperature.

TCRbeta CDR3 regions were amplified from genomic DNA by means of the immunoSEQ Assay, a bias-controlled multiplex PCR. In the authors' own workflow: The number of nucleated cells in each sample was estimated by amplification of reference gene primers within the assay. To quantify the absolute abundance of each unique TCRbeta CDR3 rearrangement, sequence reads were collapsed and filtered. For each sample, productive Simpson clonality was calculated by taking the square root of Simpson's diversity index across productive rearrangements. The table comes from immuneACCESS by way of TCRdb, which keeps in-frame sequences with V and J called. Part of the clones is missing from these tables; in studies checked, under half for an unresolved V gene and the rest for unknown reasons. D and trimming were read from the DNA, whereas the V and J calls and clone size are those reported in that table. In all, the sample holds approximately 190,000 clones, and 84% of those were seen once. The top ten hold about 3.3% of the sample.

Points on this clone: Its antigen target is currently unknown. Base qualities are not provided; no much larger clone lies one nucleotide away.

The TCR was taken from a woman aged 30 to 39 who had been exposed to COVID-19. Sequenced: PBMCs or T cells enriched from blood (not recorded which). Rearrangement joined TRBV13 to TRBJ1-2, and TRBD1 may be the D gene, going by 6 matching bases. The CDR3 region has the sequence CAARDTSNYGYTF. The DNA is TGTGCCGCCCGGGACACCTCTAACTATGGCTACACCTTC.